The source of this T cell receptor beta chain is a study of CD8 T cells in ankylosing spondylitis. Study-wide points: Blood from ankylosing spondylitis patients appeared to carry a characteristic roughly 8-variant TCR beta motif.

As to this clonotype: The antigen remains unidentified.

TCRdb ran MiXCR on the 5' RACE reads and lists one entry per CDR3 protein. Among under 550,000 distinct CDR3 sequences, roughly 26% were seen once, and the ten largest hold about 1%. Trimming shortened V by 5 bases and J by 11 bases, and 13 bases separated the two germline ends. The length of the CDR3 is 12 residues. In germline, CDR1 is SGHTA, CDR2 FQGNSA. The sequence came from a male donor with ankylosing spondylitis. The chain combines TRBV7-2 with TRBJ2-1; either TRBD1 or TRBD2 may supply D (5 bases each). Sequencing used blood, either unsorted or a sorted T cell fraction (not recorded which). CDR3 region: CASSPLEGKQFF. The CDR3 coding sequence is TGTGCCAGCAGCCCTCTCGAGGGGAAGCAGTTCTTC. The complete variable domain, with remaining parts taken from reference TRBV7-2 and TRBJ2-1, reads GAGVSQSPSNKVTEKGKDVELRCDPISGHTALYWYRQSLGQGLEFLIYFQGNSAPDKSGLPSDRFSAERTGGSVSTLTIQRTQQEDSAVYLCASSPLEGKQFFGPGTRLTVL.